This T cell receptor beta chain was obtained from a study of blood T cell repertoires in COVID-19 (dated by TCRdb to 2019 to 2021). Regarding the research as a whole: The collaborator samples originated in the United States, Italy and Spain and spanned the acute and convalescent phases of COVID-19. Deeply sampled blood TCRbeta repertoires from subjects exposed to, actively infected with, or recovered from COVID-19 were included in the dataset. The material from the prospective study consisted of cDNA or gDNA derived from T cells, B-cell-depleted T cells, or PBMCs. A de-identified subject ID, COVID-19 status, age in years and sex were almost always included in the sample metadata. The repertoires were released in a freely available public database meant as a resource for research on the immune response to SARS-CoV-2. The samples were drawn from the first 160 participants of the ongoing ImmuneRACE study and from some 1,300 subjects provided by 6 global collaborators. Where available, HLA class I and class II types were taken from metadata supplied by the sample provider and were not determined by assay-based typing. Results the study describes overall, beyond this receptor: Clinical and demographic metadata were provided uncurated, with the amount varying by source and participant.

TCRbeta CDR3 regions were amplified from genomic DNA using the immunoSEQ Assay, a bias-controlled multiplex PCR. Turning to the authors' computational methods: The number of nucleated cells in each sample was estimated by amplification of reference gene primers within the assay. To quantify the absolute abundance of each unique TCRbeta CDR3 rearrangement, sequence reads were collapsed and filtered. For each sample, productive Simpson clonality was calculated by taking the square root of Simpson's diversity index across productive rearrangements. Entries here come from immuneACCESS through TCRdb and include only in-frame sequences with V and J called. Some clones fail to appear in such tables; in the studies checked, an unresolved V gene covers under half of the shortfall, and the cause of the remainder is unknown. D and trimming were read from the DNA, whereas the V and J calls and clone size are those reported in that table. Recorded for this sample are roughly 99,000 clones; about nine tenths of them occurred a single time. The ten largest clones take up around 1.3% of the sample.

Each collaborating institution followed its own protocols to collect whole blood in K2EDTA tubes. Collaborator samples were shipped for TCRbeta analysis as frozen whole blood, isolated PBMCs, or DNA extracted from either sample type. In the case of this clone: What this receptor recognizes is not known. No quality values exist for individual bases; no much larger clone is one base distant.

The CDR3 holds 14 amino acids from the cysteine to the phenylalanine. Only CDR3 DNA is held: 42 bases, read in frame from base 1. Trimming leaves V shorter by 7 bases and J shorter by 5 bases, with the junction holding 5 bases beyond the gene matches. From the germline V gene (reference sequence), CDR1 is SEHNR and CDR2 is FQNEAQ. What was sequenced was peripheral blood. This receptor was identified in a woman in her twenties or thirties with acute or convalescent COVID-19. The rearrangement joined TRBV7-9 to TRBJ2-1, and 10 junction bases match TRBD2. The base sequence is TGTGCCAGCAACGAGCGGGGGGGCCACAATGAGCAGTTCTTC. Its amino acids are CASNERGGHNEQFF.